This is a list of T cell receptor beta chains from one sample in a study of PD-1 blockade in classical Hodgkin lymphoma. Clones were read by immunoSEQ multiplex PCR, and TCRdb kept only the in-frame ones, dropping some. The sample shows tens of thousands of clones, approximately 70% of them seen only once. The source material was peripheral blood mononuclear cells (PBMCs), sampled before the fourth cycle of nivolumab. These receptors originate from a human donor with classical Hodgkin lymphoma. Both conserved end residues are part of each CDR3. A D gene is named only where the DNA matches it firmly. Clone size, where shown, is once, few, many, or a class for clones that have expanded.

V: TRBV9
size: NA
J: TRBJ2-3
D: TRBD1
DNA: TGTGCCAGCAGCGTAGTGGGCCAGGGGGTGGTAGATACGCAGTATTTT
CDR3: CASSVVGQGVVDTQYF

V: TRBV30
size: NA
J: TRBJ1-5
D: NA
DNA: TGTGCCTGGAGTTGGTCAACAGTCTGGGGCAATCGGCCCCAGCATTTT
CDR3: CAWSWSTVWGNRPQHF

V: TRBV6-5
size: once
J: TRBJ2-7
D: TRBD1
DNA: TGTGCCAGCAGTTACTGGGGACAGTCCTACGAGCAGTACTTC
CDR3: CASSYWGQSYEQYF

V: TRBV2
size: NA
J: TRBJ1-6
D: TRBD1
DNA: TGTGCCAGCAGTGAATCGACAGGGGGCGCGAATTCACCCCTCCACTTT
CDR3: CASSESTGGANSPLHF

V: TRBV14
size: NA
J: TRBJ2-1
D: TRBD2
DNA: TGTGCCAGCAGCCAAGCTCCCGGAATAGCGGGGGCCGTATCCAATGAGCAGTTCTTC
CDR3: CASSQAPGIAGAVSNEQFF

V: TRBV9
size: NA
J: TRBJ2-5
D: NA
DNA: TGTGCCAGCAGCGTATGGGGGGCCCCGGGGGAGACCCAGTACTTC
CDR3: CASSVWGAPGETQYF

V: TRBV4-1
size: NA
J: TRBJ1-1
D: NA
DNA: TGCGCCAGCAGCCGAGTACAGGGAAACACTGAAGCTTTCTTT
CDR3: CASSRVQGNTEAFF

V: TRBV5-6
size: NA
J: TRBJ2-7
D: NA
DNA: TGTGCCAGCAGCTCGGTACTAGTGTATGAGCAGTACTTC
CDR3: CASSSVLVYEQYF

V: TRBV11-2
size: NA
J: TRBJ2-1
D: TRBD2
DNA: TGTGCCAGCAGTTTAGCGGGGGGAACCTACAATGAGCAGTTCTTC
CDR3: CASSLAGGTYNEQFF

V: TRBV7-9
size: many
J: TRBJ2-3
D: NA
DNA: TGTGCCAGCAGCTTCGTGGCAGATACGCAGTATTTT
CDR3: CASSFVADTQYF

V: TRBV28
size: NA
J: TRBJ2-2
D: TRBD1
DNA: TGTGCCACCCCCTCGGACAGGGGGCGCACCGGGGAGCTGTTTTTT
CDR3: CATPSDRGRTGELFF

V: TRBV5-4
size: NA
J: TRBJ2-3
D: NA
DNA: TGTGCCAGCAGCTTGGTGGCAGGAGGGTTTGGCACAAATACGCAGTATTTT
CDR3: CASSLVAGGFGTNTQYF

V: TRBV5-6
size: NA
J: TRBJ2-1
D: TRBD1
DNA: TGTGCCAGCAGCTTGGAACGGGACAGGGGCTACAATGAGCAGTTCTTC
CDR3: CASSLERDRGYNEQFF